These 4 T cell receptor beta chains originate from one sample sequenced in a study of T cell repertoires in aging, cancer and after chemotherapy. TRB rearrangements spanning V, D and J were amplified using mixed TRB-A/B primers. MiXCR, run by TCRdb on the multiplex PCR reads, gives a single entry per CDR3 protein. The table has about 2,100 distinct CDR3 sequences, around 25% seen once; the top ten hold about 9.1%. Amplification of TCR beta used genomic DNA extracted from peripheral blood. The sequenced sample consisted of blood. The origin of the receptors is a human donor with a solid tumor.

This clonotype has only a few counts. The rearrangement uses TRBV28 and TRBJ1-1, with unresolved D. The length of the CDR3 is 16 residues. Germline values: CDR1 MDHEN, CDR2 SYDVKM. Trimming took 4 bases from V and 5 from J, leaving 20 bases between them. The CDR3 DNA is TGTGCCAGCAGTTCCGCCCCGAGTCGGGGTGGAACTGAAGCTTTCTTT. Protein sequence: CASSSAPSRGGTEAFF.

In its sample, this clonotype ranks as large. The chain has TRBV12-3 or TRBV12-4 and TRBJ1-6, with D maybe TRBD1 (6 bases). The V and J ends lost 6 bases and 7 bases respectively, with 13 bases between them. This CDR3 is 14 amino acids long. The CDR3 loop is CASRPTGTNSPLHF. The DNA of the CDR3 is TGTGCCAGCAGGCCGACAGGAACCAATTCACCCCTCCACTTT.

This clonotype was seen a handful of times. The gene calls are TRBV19 and TRBJ2-2, with 10 bases that match TRBD2. CDR3 length equals 15 residues. V shed 6 bases, J shed 6 bases, and the junction held 7 bases outside the gene matches. Germline V gene data show CDR1 as LNHDA and CDR2 as SQIVND (reference sequence). Written as DNA, the CDR3 is TGTGCCAGTAGCGAGCGGGGGGGGGGCGCCGGGGAGCTGTTTTTT. Its translation: CASSERGGGAGELFF.

By share of the sample, this clonotype is large (0.1 to 1%). V usage is TRBV7-9 and J usage is TRBJ1-2; a possible D gene is TRBD1 (5 bases). CDR1 is SEHNR and CDR2 is FQNEAQ in the germline V gene (reference sequence). The CDR3 has 11 amino acids. Deletions cut 4 bases from V and 5 bases from J, with 5 bases between. The CDR3 sequence: CASSSGYGYTF. The CDR3 nucleotides read TGTGCCAGCAGCTCAGGGTATGGCTACACCTTC.